This TCR beta chain was observed in a study of OX40 agonist ivuxolimab in advanced cancers. The study, taken as a whole, reports: Antigen specificity was not determined for the expanded peripheral T cells.

Germline V gene data show CDR1 as ENHRY and CDR2 as SYGVKD. This CDR3 has 14 residues. The germline V and J ends were trimmed by 0 bases and 4 bases, with 6 bases remaining between them. With respect to this clone: Antigen unknown.

The method was immunoSEQ multiplex PCR; TCRdb's version includes in-frame clones alone and lacks a portion of them. Here the sample spans some 100,000 clones, 85% to 90% being singletons. The V gene is TRBV10-3, the J gene TRBJ1-4; no reliable D call. This receptor was obtained from an adult with an advanced solid tumor such as melanoma, head and neck, liver or kidney cancer. The sequencing here drew on CD4+ or CD8+ T cells sorted from blood, taken in a trial of the OX40 agonist ivuxolimab. The CDR3, as DNA: TGTGCCATCAGTGAGTCGCTATTTAATGAAAAACTGTTTTTT. It codes for CAISESLFNEKLFF.